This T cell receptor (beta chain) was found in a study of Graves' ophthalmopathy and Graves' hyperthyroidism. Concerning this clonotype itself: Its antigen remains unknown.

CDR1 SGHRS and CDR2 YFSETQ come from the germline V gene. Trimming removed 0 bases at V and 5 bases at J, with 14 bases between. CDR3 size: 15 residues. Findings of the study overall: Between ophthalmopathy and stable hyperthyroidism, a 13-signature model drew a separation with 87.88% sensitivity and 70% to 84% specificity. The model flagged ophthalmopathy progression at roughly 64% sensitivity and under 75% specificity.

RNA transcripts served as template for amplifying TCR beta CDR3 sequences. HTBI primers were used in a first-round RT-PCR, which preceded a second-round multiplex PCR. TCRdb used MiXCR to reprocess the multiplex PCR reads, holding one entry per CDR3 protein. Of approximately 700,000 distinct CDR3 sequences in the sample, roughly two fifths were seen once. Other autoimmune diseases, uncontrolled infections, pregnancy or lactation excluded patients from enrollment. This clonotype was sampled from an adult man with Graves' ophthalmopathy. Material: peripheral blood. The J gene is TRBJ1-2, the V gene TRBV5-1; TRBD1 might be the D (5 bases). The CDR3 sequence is CASSLGGREKYGYTF. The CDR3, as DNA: TGCGCCAGCAGCTTGGGAGGCAGGGAGAAATATGGCTACACCTTC.